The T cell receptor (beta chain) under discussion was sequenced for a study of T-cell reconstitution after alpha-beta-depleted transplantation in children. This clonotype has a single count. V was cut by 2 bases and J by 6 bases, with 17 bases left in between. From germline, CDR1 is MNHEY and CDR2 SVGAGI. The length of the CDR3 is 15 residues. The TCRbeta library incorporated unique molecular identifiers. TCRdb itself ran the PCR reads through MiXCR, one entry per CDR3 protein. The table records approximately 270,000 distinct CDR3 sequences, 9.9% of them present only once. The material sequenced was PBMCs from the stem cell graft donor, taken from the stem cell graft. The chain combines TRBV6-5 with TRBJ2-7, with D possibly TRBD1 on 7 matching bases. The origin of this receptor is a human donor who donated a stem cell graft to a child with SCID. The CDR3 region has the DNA TGTGCCAGCAGTTACGAAGGGGCAGGGGGAGGCGAGCAGTACTTC. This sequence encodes CASSYEGAGGGEQYF.